This note documents a single TCR beta chain sequence. The sample originates from a study of blood T cell repertoires in COVID-19. Study-wide context: The analysed material was cDNA or gDNA that came from T cells, B-cell-depleted T cells, or PBMCs.

Adults between roughly 18 and 90 years of age took part from 20 to 25 US areas. Each participant's cohort was designated according to participant-reported clinical history. Per the original methods: Reference gene primers were amplified, and this amplification served to estimate nucleated cell counts. This table comes from immunoSEQ multiplex PCR, and its TCRdb copy is limited to in-frame clones, with some not included. V, J and clone size are those of that table, while D and trimming were read from the DNA. The repertoire consists of hundreds of thousands of clones, with around nine tenths occurring once and the leading ten covering 6%. This CDR3 comprises 16 residues. After removal of 3 bases from V and 1 base from J, the junction contained 6 bases not matched to a gene. Germline-derived CDR1 and CDR2 are SGHRS and YFSETQ.

The TCR comes from a middle-aged woman who had recovered from COVID-19. This sequence joins TRBV5-1 and TRBJ1-3; TRBD1 matches 8 bases. The specimen sequenced was PBMCs or T cells enriched from blood (not recorded which). The CDR3 DNA sequence: TGCGCCAGCAGCTCCACGACAGGGGCATCTGGAAACACCATATATTTT. Translating gives CASSSTTGASGNTIYF.